The 3 T cell receptor beta chains given below trace back to one sample, sequenced in a study of blood T cell repertoires in COVID-19 (dated by TCRdb to 2018 to 2020). Library prep was done by the immunoSEQ multiplex PCR assay. TCRdb took over this immuneACCESS table, retaining in-frame rearrangements with V and J assigned. Such tables are incomplete; in checked studies, under half of the missing clones stem from an unresolved V gene, and the remainder is unexplained. This sample is represented by approximately 470,000 clones; about nine tenths of them were singletons. About 0.65% of the sample rests with the top ten. The sequenced sample consisted of PBMCs or T cells enriched from blood (not recorded which). These receptor sequences come from a woman between 18 and 30 years old who had recovered from COVID-19.

V is TRBV6-6 and J is TRBJ2-7, with D tentatively TRBD1 (6 bases). Germline-derived CDR1 and CDR2 are MNHNY and SVGAGI (reference sequence). Trimming took off 3 bases at V and 0 bases at J, with 15 bases between the two ends. The CDR3 loop spans 16 amino acids. CDR3 amino acids: CASSYPETGGSYEQYF. The CDR3 nucleotides read TGTGCCAGCAGTTATCCCGAGACAGGAGGCTCCTACGAGCAGTACTTC.

The V call is TRBV2, the J call TRBJ1-1; D remains ambiguous. V lost 6 bases, J lost 2 bases, and 16 bases lay in between. The CDR3 contains 15 residues. Per the germline V gene, CDR1 is SNHLY and CDR2 is FYNNEI. In nucleotides, the CDR3 is TGTGCCAGCAGAGAGCGGGGTGGAGCAAACACTGAAGCTTTCTTT. Protein sequence: CASRERGGANTEAFF.

V gene TRBV18 combines with J gene TRBJ2-1; D is perhaps TRBD1 (5 bases). Germline values: CDR1 KGHSH, CDR2 LQKENI. The CDR3 is made up of 16 amino acids. V was trimmed by 3 bases and J by 3 bases, leaving 15 bases between them. The CDR3 spells CASSPRQGTGYNEQFF. The DNA for the CDR3 is TGTGCCAGCTCACCGAGGCAGGGTACCGGCTACAATGAGCAGTTCTTC.